This entry concerns a single TCR beta chain. The antigen is unknown. Germline V gene lookup returns CDR1 SEHNR and CDR2 FQNEAQ (reference sequence). There are 16 residues in the CDR3. V dropped 5 bases and J dropped 4 bases, with 15 bases sitting between them. The entry originates in a study of T-cell reconstitution after alpha-beta-depleted transplantation in children. Notes on the study in general: The study traced high day-60 TCRbeta diversity in some patients to surviving recipient T cells and thymic progenitors.

Molecular barcoding with unique molecular identifiers was used for the TCRbeta library. TCRdb fed the PCR reads into MiXCR, producing one record per CDR3 protein. Here the sample spans approximately 400,000 distinct CDR3 sequences, 15% to 20% being singletons. The sequence derives from a boy under two years old who had a stem cell transplant for Wiskott-Aldrich syndrome, so the T cells may come from the graft donor. The rearrangement links TRBV7-9 to TRBJ2-6; D gene ambiguous. The material was PBMCs, mostly from graft donor cells, obtained 360 days after TCRalphabeta/CD19-depleted stem cell transplant. CDR3 DNA sequence: TGTGCCAGCAGCCAAATACAAGCGACCGGGGCCAACGTCCTGACTTTC. As protein: CASSQIQATGANVLTF.